The 8 T cell receptor beta chains below all came from one sample that was sequenced in a study of read filtering for tumor transcriptome and immune sequencing. The library was built from roughly 400 ng RNA with molecular barcoded adaptors for alpha/delta and beta/gamma chains. TCRdb processed the reads anew with MiXCR; each CDR3 protein has one entry. The table records more than 100,000 distinct CDR3 sequences, under 15% of them present only once. The material sequenced was a population of CD138-negative cells sorted from bone marrow. Receptors were obtained from a donor aged 40 or over with multiple myeloma.

This clonotype is labeled as medium-sized. V is TRBV7-9 and J is TRBJ2-6; D is uncertain. Germline CDR1 SEHNR, CDR2 FQNEAQ (reference sequence). CDR3 size: 15 residues. Trimming removed 5 bases from V and 0 bases from J, with 8 bases in between. The chain's CDR3 is CASSPRLSGANVLTF. The CDR3 nucleotides read TGTGCCAGCAGCCCTAGGCTCTCTGGGGCCAACGTCCTGACTTTC.

This clonotype was recorded many times. The limits of the CDR3 on the DNA are not certain, so only TCRdb's listed CDR3 is given. V is TRBV7-5 and J is TRBJ2-3; the D call of TRBD2 is as the table states it, not checked on the DNA. TRBV7-5 is a recognized pseudogene. The CDR3 is 19 residues long, ends included. The CDR3 sequence: CISVPEAILGLAPGDTQYF.

The table lists this clonotype with a few counts. The chain links TRBV29-1 to TRBJ1-2; no clear D. The CDR3 loop spans 12 amino acids. Germline CDR1 and CDR2: SQVTM and ANQGSEA. The germline V and J ends were trimmed by 6 bases and 6 bases, with 14 bases remaining between them. The DNA for the CDR3 is TGCAGCGTAGTGGCGACGGCCCATGGCTACACCTTC. It codes for CSVVATAHGYTF.

The sample holds many counts of this clonotype. The chain links TRBV6-1 to TRBJ2-3, with unresolved D. In germline, CDR1 is MNHNS, CDR2 SASEGT. V lost 7 bases, J lost 2 bases, and 10 bases lay in between. The CDR3 runs to 13 residues. DNA of the CDR3: TGTGCCAGCACCCCCTACTACACAGATACGCAGTATTTT. This encodes CASTPYYTDTQYF.

J is TRBJ2-5 and V is TRBV11-2; D may be TRBD2 (6 bases). V shed 1 base and J shed 5 bases, with 14 bases lying between them. This CDR3 is 15 amino acids long. Germline CDR1 and CDR2: SGHAT and FQNNGV. The CDR3 bases are TGTGCCAGCAGCTTAGTCCGGGACTTAGGGGAGACCCAGTACTTC. It codes for CASSLVRDLGETQYF.

This clonotype was detected many times. J is TRBJ2-7 and V is TRBV3-1, with D possibly called TRBD1 or TRBD2 (5 bases each). The CDR3 spans 12 residues. The germline V and J ends were trimmed by 6 bases and 2 bases, with 8 bases remaining between them. Looked up from germline, CDR1 is LGHDT and CDR2 is YNNKEL (reference sequence). The CDR3 region is CASSRGAYEQYF. CDR3 DNA sequence: TGTGCCAGCAGTCGGGGCGCCTACGAGCAGTACTTC.

This clonotype has ten or more counts. The chain links TRBV6-5 to TRBJ2-3; D is uncertain. The CDR3 has 13 amino acids. Trimming cost V 5 bases and J 4 bases, with 10 bases left between them. The germline V gene encodes CDR1 MNHEY and CDR2 SVGAGI. CDR3 sequence reads: CASSPRRADTQYF. CDR3 bases: TGTGCCAGCAGTCCTCGACGCGCAGATACGCAGTATTTT.

This clonotype has ten or more counts. The genes are TRBV29-1 and TRBJ2-1; 7 bases align to TRBD2. V shed 5 bases, J shed 4 bases, and the junction held 5 bases outside the gene matches. Germline V gene data show CDR1 as SQVTM and CDR2 as ANQGSEA. CDR3 length equals 13 residues. Here the CDR3 DNA reads TGCAGCGTTCTTGCTAGCGGATACAATGAGCAGTTCTTC. It specifies CSVLASGYNEQFF.